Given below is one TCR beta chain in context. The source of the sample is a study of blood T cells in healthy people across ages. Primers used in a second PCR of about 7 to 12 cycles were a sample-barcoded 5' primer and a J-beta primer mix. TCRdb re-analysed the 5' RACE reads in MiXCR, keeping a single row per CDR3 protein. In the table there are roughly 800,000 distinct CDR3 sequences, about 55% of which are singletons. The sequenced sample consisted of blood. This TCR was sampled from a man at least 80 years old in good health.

The CDR3 region is CASSQATGSGYGYTF. The CDR3 nucleotides read TGTGCCAGCAGCCAAGCAACAGGGTCCGGCTATGGCTACACCTTC. V usage is TRBV3-1 and J usage is TRBJ1-2; tentatively, D is TRBD1 (6 bases). Germline loops: CDR1 LGHDT, CDR2 YNNKEL (reference sequence). The V end lost 1 base, the J end lost 4 bases, and 13 bases lay between the germline ends. The CDR3 spans 15 residues.